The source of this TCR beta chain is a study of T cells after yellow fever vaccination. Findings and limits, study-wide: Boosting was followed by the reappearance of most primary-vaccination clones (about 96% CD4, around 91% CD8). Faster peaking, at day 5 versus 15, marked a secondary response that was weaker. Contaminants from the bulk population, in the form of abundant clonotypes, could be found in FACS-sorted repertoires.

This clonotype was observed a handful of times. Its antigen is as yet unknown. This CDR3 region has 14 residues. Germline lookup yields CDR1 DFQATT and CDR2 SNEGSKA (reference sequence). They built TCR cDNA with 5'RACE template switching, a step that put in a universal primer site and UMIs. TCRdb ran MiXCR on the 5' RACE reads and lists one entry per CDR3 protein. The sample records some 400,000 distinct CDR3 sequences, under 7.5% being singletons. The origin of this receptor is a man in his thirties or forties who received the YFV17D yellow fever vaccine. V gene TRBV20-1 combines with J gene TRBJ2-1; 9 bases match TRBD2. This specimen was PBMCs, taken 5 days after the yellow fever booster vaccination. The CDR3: CSLPRGGREHEQFF. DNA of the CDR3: TGCAGCCTCCCTCGGGGCGGGAGGGAGCATGAGCAGTTCTTC.